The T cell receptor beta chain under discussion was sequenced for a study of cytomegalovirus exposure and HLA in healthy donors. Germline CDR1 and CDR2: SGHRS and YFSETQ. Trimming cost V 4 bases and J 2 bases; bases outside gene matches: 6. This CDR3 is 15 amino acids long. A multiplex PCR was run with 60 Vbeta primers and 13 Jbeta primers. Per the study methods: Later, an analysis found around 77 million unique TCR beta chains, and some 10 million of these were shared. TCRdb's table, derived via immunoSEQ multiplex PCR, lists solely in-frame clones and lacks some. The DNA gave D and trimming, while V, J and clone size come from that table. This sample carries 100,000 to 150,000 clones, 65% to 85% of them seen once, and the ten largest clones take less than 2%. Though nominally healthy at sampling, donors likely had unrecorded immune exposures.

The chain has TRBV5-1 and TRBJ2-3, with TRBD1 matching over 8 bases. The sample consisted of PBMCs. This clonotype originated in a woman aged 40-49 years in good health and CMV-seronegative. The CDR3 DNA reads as TGCGCCAGCAGCCAAGGGACAGGTTCCACAGATACGCAGTATTTT. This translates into CASSQGTGSTDTQYF.